This TCR gamma chain came from a study of Vδ1+ human thymocytes. CDR3 length: 14 residues. J was trimmed by 0 bases and V by 1 base; bases with no gene match: 3. Germline V gene data show CDR1 as EGSTGY and CDR2 as YDSYTSSV. After alphabeta T cell depletion, CD3+ Vdelta1+ Vdelta2- thymocytes were sorted. Vdelta1+ thymocyte sorts reached between roughly 97% and 99.6% purity. Whole-study results and caveats: In the thymus, TRG and TRD repertoires looked highly polyclonal with Gaussian CDR3 lengths. Thymic delta-chain repertoires held 15% to 20% Vdelta2 sequences and few Vdelta3, despite high sort purity.

Notes on this clone: What it binds is not known. The same CDR3 also results from other DNA sequences found in this sample.

RNA was extracted from the cells and then reverse transcribed. CDR3 amplicons came from multiplex PCR with pooled V-gene forward and constant-region reverse primers. TCRdb repeated clone calling on the multiplex PCR reads with CATT. This sample has several thousand gamma-chain clones; approximately 42% occur once, and the top ten carry 1.9%. V usage is TRGV4 and J usage is TRGJ1 or TRGJ2. The sequence derives from a boy under two years old who had congenital heart surgery. The sequenced material came from Vdelta1+ gamma-delta thymocytes from the thymus. Subset in this sample: FACS-sorted CD3+ TCRalphabeta- TCRVdelta1+ TCRVdelta2- thymocytes. The CDR3 DNA reads TGTGCCACCTGGGATGGCTTGAATTATTATAAGAAACTCTTT. This encodes CATWDGLNYYKKLF.